This T cell receptor (beta chain) was identified in a study of blood T cell repertoires in COVID-19. The table came from immunoSEQ multiplex PCR; TCRdb's copy has only in-frame clones and leaves some out. The repertoire holds roughly 60,000 clones, with roughly four fifths as singletons. This clone has just a few counts. The same CDR3 is also encoded by other DNA sequences in this sample. CDR1 and CDR2 (germline): SGHRS, YFSETQ. The CDR3 has 13 residues. V trimming: 4 bases; J trimming: 5 bases; junction bases outside the gene matches: 5. The TCR was taken from a man aged 45 to 65 with COVID-19, enrolled during active disease. The sample taken for sequencing was peripheral blood. The rearrangement joins TRBV5-1 to TRBJ2-5; 7 bases match TRBD2. The CDR3 protein is CASSGLAGETQYF. CDR3 nucleotide sequence: TGCGCCAGCAGCGGTTTAGCGGGCGAGACCCAGTACTTC. The variable domain in full, completed from reference TRBV5-1 and TRBJ2-5, reads KAGVTQTPRYLIKTRGQQVTLSCSPISGHRSVSWYQQTPGQGLQFLFEYFSETQRNKGNFPGRFSGRQFSNSRSEMNVSTLELGDSALYLCASSGLAGETQYFGPGTRLLVL.